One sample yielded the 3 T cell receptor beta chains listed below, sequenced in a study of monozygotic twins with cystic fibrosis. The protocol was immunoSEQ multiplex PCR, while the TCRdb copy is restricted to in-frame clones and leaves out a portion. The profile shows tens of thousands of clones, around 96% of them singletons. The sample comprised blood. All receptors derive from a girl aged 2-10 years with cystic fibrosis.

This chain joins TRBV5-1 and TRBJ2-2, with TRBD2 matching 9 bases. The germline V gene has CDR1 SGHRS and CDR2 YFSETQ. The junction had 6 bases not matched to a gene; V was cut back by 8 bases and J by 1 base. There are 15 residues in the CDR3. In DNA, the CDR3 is TGCGCCAGTGATCCTAGCGGGGTGAACACCGGGGAGCTGTTTTTT. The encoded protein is CASDPSGVNTGELFF.

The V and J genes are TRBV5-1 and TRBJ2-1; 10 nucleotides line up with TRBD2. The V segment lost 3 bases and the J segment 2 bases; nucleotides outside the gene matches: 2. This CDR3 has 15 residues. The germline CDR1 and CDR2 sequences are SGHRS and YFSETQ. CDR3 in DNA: TGCGCCAGCAGCTCCGGGACTAGCGCCTACAATGAGCAGTTCTTC. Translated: CASSSGTSAYNEQFF.

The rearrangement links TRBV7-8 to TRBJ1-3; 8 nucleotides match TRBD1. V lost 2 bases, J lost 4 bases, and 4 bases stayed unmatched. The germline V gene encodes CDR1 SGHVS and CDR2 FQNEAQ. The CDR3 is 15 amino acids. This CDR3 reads CASSLNRGYGNTIYF. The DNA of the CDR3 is TGTGCCAGCAGCTTAAACAGGGGGTACGGAAACACCATATATTTT.